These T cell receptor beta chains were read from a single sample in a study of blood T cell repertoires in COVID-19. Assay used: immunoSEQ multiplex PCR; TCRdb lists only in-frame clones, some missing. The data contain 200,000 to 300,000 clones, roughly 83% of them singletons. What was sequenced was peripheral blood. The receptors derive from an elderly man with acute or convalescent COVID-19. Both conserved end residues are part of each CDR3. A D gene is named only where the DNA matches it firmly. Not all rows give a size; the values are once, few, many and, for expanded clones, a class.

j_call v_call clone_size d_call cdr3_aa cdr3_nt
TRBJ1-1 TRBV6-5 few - CASRTEISNTEAFF TGTGCCAGCAGGACAGAGATCTCGAACACTGAAGCTTTCTTT
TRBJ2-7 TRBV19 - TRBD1 CASSRGQGAYEQYF TGTGCCAGTAGTCGAGGACAGGGAGCCTACGAGCAGTACTTC
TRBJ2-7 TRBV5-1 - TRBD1 CASSKGQKDEQYF TGCGCCAGCAGCAAGGGACAGAAGGACGAGCAGTACTTC
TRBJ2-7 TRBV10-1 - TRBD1 CASSDRGSYEQYF TGCGCCAGCAGTGACAGGGGGTCCTACGAGCAGTACTTC
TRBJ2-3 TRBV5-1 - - CASSLDHYTDTQYF TGCGCCAGCAGCTTGGATCACTACACAGATACGCAGTATTTT
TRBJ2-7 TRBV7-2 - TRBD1 CASSSTGTYEQYF TGTGCCAGCAGCTCGACAGGGACCTACGAGCAGTACTTC
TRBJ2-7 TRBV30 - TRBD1 CAWNPPTGAFPYEQYF TGTGCCTGGAACCCCCCGACAGGGGCTTTCCCATACGAGCAGTACTTC
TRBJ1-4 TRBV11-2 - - CASSLGSPGDNEKLFF TGTGCCAGCAGCTTAGGATCTCCGGGAGATAATGAAAAACTGTTTTTT
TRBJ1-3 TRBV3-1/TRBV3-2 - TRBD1 CASSQEGTGGFGNTIYF TGTGCCAGCAGCCAAGAAGGGACAGGGGGCTTTGGAAACACCATATATTTT
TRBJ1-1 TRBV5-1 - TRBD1 CASSPGQAGQGAFF TGCGCCAGCAGCCCGGGACAGGCCGGACAGGGAGCTTTCTTT
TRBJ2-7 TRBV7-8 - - CASSLAEGQYF TGTGCCAGCAGCTTAGCCGAGGGGCAGTACTTC
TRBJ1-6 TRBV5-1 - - CASSRGVFYNSPLHF TGCGCCAGCAGCCGGGGAGTTTTCTATAATTCACCCCTCCACTTT
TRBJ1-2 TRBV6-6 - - CASSYSTQNIDGYTF TGTGCCAGCAGTTACTCGACTCAAAACATCGATGGCTACACCTTC
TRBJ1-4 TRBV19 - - CATRNSRQKNEKLFF TGTGCCACCCGGAACTCTAGACAGAAGAATGAAAAACTGTTTTTT
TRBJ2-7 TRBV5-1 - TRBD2 CASSLIASGGTYEQYF TGCGCCAGCAGCTTAATCGCTAGCGGGGGAACCTACGAGCAGTACTTC
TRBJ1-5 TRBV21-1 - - CASSKAMGQFYQGNQPQHF TGTGCCAGCAGCAAAGCTATGGGGCAGTTTTATCAGGGCAATCAGCCCCAGCATTTT
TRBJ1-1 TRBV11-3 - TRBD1 CASSPRTGTEAFF TGTGCCAGCAGCCCTCGGACAGGGACTGAAGCTTTCTTT
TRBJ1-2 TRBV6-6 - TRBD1 CASSPDRGSSIGYGYTF TGTGCCAGCAGTCCCGACAGGGGGTCATCTATAGGCTATGGCTACACCTTC
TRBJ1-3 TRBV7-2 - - CASRSGGLSGNTIYF TGTGCCAGCAGGTCCGGGGGGCTCTCTGGAAACACCATATATTTT
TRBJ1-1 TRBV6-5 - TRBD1 CAASRDLRQGGEAFF TGTGCCGCGAGCAGGGATCTCAGACAGGGAGGTGAAGCTTTCTTT
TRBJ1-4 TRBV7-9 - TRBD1 CASSPTGRFEKLFF TGTGCCAGCAGCCCGACAGGGCGATTTGAAAAACTGTTTTTT
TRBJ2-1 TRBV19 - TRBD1 CASRSTGTGFGEQFF TGTGCCAGTAGGTCTACCGGGACAGGGTTTGGTGAGCAGTTCTTC
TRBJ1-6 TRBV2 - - CASNSGPEGRTPLHF TGTGCCAGCAATTCCGGGCCAGAGGGTCGGACACCCCTCCACTTT
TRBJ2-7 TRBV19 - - CATQSHTGNTYEQYF TGTGCCACCCAGTCCCACACAGGGAACACCTACGAGCAGTACTTC
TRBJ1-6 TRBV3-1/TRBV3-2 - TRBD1 CASSQAGTGLYNSSLHF TGTGCCAGCAGCCAAGCCGGGACAGGGTTGTATAATTCATCCCTCCACTTT
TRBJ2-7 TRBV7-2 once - CASSPDRFKTYEQYF TGTGCCAGCAGCCCAGACAGATTTAAAACCTACGAGCAGTACTTC
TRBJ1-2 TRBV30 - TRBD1 CAVTPDRVDGYTF TGTGCCGTAACACCTGACAGGGTGGATGGCTACACCTTC
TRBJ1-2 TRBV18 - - CASSPQGGGYTF TGTGCCAGCTCACCACAGGGAGGTGGCTACACCTTC
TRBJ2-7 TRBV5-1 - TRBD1 CASSIGQALDEQYF TGCGCCAGCAGCATCGGACAGGCCCTCGACGAGCAGTACTTC